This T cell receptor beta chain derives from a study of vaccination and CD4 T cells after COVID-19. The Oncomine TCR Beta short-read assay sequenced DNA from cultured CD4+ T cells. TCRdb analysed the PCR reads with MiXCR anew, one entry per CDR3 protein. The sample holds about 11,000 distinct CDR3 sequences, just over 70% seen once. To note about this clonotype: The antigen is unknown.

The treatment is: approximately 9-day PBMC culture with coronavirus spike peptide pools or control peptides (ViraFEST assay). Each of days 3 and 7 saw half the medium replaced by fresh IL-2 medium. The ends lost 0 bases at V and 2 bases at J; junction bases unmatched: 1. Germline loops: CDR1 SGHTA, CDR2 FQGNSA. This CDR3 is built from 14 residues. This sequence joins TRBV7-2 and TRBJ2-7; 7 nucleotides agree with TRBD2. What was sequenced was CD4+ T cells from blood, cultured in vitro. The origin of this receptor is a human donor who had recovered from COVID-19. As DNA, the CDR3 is TGTGCCAGCAGCTTAGCGGGAGGGCCCTACGAGCAGTACTTC. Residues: CASSLAGGPYEQYF.